This T cell receptor beta chain is from a study of radiotherapy plus CTLA-4 blockade in lung cancer. Trimming pared 4 bases from V and 3 bases from J, leaving 7 bases between. CDR1 is LNHDA, CDR2 SQIVND, per germline (reference sequence). There are 13 residues in the CDR3. Clones were read by immunoSEQ multiplex PCR, and TCRdb kept only the in-frame ones, dropping some. This table holds around 91,000 clones, almost 90% found once. The J gene is TRBJ1-3, the V gene TRBV19, with D tentatively TRBD1 (5 bases). The origin of this receptor is a human donor with non-small cell lung cancer that progressed on radiotherapy plus ipilimumab. The material sequenced was peripheral blood, taken from a patient treated with radiotherapy plus ipilimumab. CDR3 amino acids: CASSTGRGNTIYF. The CDR3 DNA reads as TGTGCCAGTAGTACGGGGCGTGGAAACACCATATATTTT. The whole variable domain, remainder taken from reference TRBV19 and TRBJ1-3, is DGGITQSPKYLFRKEGQNVTLSCEQNLNHDAMYWYRQDPGQGLRLIYYSQIVNDFQKGDIAEGYSVSREKKESFPLTVTSAQKNPTAFYLCASSTGRGNTIYFGEGSWLTVV.